This T cell receptor beta chain originates from a study of Ad26.COV2.S vaccination and SARS-CoV-2 variants. Study background: Administration of Ad26.COV2.S was intramuscular, either once or twice 56 days apart. Study results and caveats: Spike-specific TCR breadth in vaccine recipients exceeded that seen in placebo recipients.

The sample's treatment: roughly 18 received Ad26.COV2.S at low or high dose, single or two shots; a few received placebo; per-sample allocation not given. Samples came from day 63 after the first vaccine or placebo injection. An Ad26 vector expressing Wuhan-strain SARS-CoV-2 spike constituted the vaccine. The repertoire was sequenced with immunoSEQ multiplex PCR; TCRdb's copy has only in-frame clones and lacks some. This sample has over 450,000 clones, with roughly 87% found just once. A word on this clone: The antigen is undetermined.

V was clipped by 0 bases and J by 10 bases, with 10 bases between them. Germline V lookup: CDR1 SQVTM, CDR2 ANQGSEA. This CDR3 has 13 amino acids. This TCR came from a person aged 18 to 59 who received the Ad26.COV2.S COVID-19 vaccine or a placebo. The rearrangement joins TRBV29-1 to TRBJ1-6, with no clear D. This material consisted of peripheral blood, taken in a trial of Ad26.COV2.S vaccine versus placebo. The CDR3: CSVEEGIGSPLHF. The CDR3 DNA reads TGCAGCGTTGAAGAGGGGATCGGATCACCCCTCCACTTT.